The sequence of this T cell receptor beta chain was determined in a study of T-cell memory formation after mild COVID-19. Study details: For the most part, TCR clusters were specific to one donor.

Study-wide results and caveats: The study found contracting CD4+ clones mainly in CM and EM and contracting CD8+ clones in EMRA.

Worth noting for this clonotype: What it binds is unknown.

TCRdb processed the 5' RACE reads anew with MiXCR; each CDR3 protein has one entry. The table includes some 600,000 distinct CDR3 sequences, approximately 15% detected once. The sequenced sample consisted of PBMCs or a T cell subset sorted from them (not recorded which). This clonotype was obtained from an adult woman who had mild COVID-19 (a few samples of this study predate the infection). Cell type and time point are not known.

The CDR3: CASSQDMLAGGLSTDTQYF. The CDR3 DNA reads TGTGCCAGCAGCCAAGATATGTTAGCGGGGGGGCTCAGCACAGATACGCAGTATTTT. The V call is TRBV4-2, the J call TRBJ2-3; 11 bases fit TRBD2. With 0 bases clipped from V and 0 bases from J, the junction kept 8 bases outside the gene matches. The CDR3 runs to 19 residues. Looked up from germline, CDR1 is LGHNA and CDR2 is YNFKEQ.